A single sample is the source of the 12 T cell receptor beta chains below, sequenced in a study of tumor-infiltrating lymphocytes in localized non-small cell lung cancer. Data came from immunoSEQ multiplex PCR; TCRdb stores just in-frame clones and leaves some out. Of about 7,100 clones in the sample, 74% were seen once. Sequencing input: uninvolved lung tissue not adjacent to the tumor. Receptor source: a human donor with non-small cell lung cancer.

The chain has TRBV30 and TRBJ1-5; D is unresolved. The CDR3 is made up of 13 amino acids. Germline V gene lookup returns CDR1 GTSNPN and CDR2 SVGIG (reference sequence). Trimming stripped 2 bases from V and 7 bases from J, with 12 bases between. Here the CDR3 DNA reads TGTGCCTGGAGTATCAAGGGCGGACAGCCCCAGCATTTT. It specifies CAWSIKGGQPQHF. Drawing the rest from reference TRBV30 and TRBJ1-5, the complete variable domain is SQTIHQWPATLVQPVGSPLSLECTVEGTSNPNLYWYRQAAGRGLQLLFYSVGIGQISSEVPQNLSASRPQDRQFILSSKKLLLSDSGFYLCAWSIKGGQPQHFGDGTRLSIL.

Written as DNA, the CDR3 is TGCGCCAGCAGCCCCCTAGCGACCTACAATGAGCAGTTCTTC. This translates into CASSPLATYNEQFF. The V gene is TRBV5-1, the J gene TRBJ2-1; TRBD2 is a possible D gene (6 bases). V lost 4 bases and J lost 2, with 10 bases in between. The CDR3 totals 14 residues. Looked up from germline, CDR1 is SGHRS and CDR2 is YFSETQ.

The chain carries TRBV6-5 and TRBJ2-5; D might be TRBD1 (6 bases). Germline V gene data show CDR1 as MNHEY and CDR2 as SVGAGI. V was pared by 6 bases and J by 5 bases, with 13 bases between. The CDR3 extends over 13 amino acids. The CDR3 spells CASRPGQSETQYF. CDR3 DNA: TGTGCCAGCAGACCTGGACAGTCGGAGACCCAGTACTTC.

Judged by abundance, this clone is medium-sized. J is TRBJ1-2 and V is TRBV9; maybe TRBD1 (6 bases). The V and J ends lost 0 bases and 3 bases respectively, with 12 bases between them. The CDR3 has 15 residues. From germline, CDR1 is SGDLS and CDR2 YYNGEE. For the CDR3, the DNA is TGTGCCAGCAGCGTAGGTAGGGGGACGGACTATGGCTACACCTTC. Translating it yields CASSVGRGTDYGYTF.

V is TRBV27 and J is TRBJ2-7, with D tentatively TRBD1 or TRBD2 (5 bases each). V lost 8 bases to trimming and J lost 4 bases, with 24 bases between them. The CDR3 sequence is 16 residues long. CDR1 and CDR2 (germline): MNHEY, SMNVEV (reference sequence). The CDR3 DNA sequence: TGTGCCAGCTGTTGGGGACCCCTCTTTCTAAGATACGAGCAGTACTTC. Protein: CASCWGPLFLRYEQYF.

The V and J genes are TRBV9 and TRBJ2-7; a possible D gene is TRBD2 (5 bases). Trimming removed 3 bases at V and 0 bases at J, with 16 bases between. Germline values: CDR1 SGDLS, CDR2 YYNGEE. The CDR3 has 16 residues. CDR3 DNA sequence: TGTGCCAGCAGCGCCCGAACTTCGGGGATCTCCTACGAGCAGTACTTC. Translation gives CASSARTSGISYEQYF.

The chain links TRBV19 to TRBJ1-6; no definite D call. V was cut by 1 base and J by 1 base, with 5 bases left in between. Germline V gives CDR1 LNHDA, CDR2 SQIVND (reference sequence). The CDR3 runs to 15 residues. The CDR3 protein is CASSIAGSYNSPLHF. CDR3 coding DNA: TGTGCCAGTAGTATAGCAGGATCCTATAATTCACCCCTCCACTTT. Based on the CDR3 plus reference TRBV19 and TRBJ1-6, the full variable domain is DGGITQSPKYLFRKEGQNVTLSCEQNLNHDAMYWYRQDPGQGLRLIYYSQIVNDFQKGDIAEGYSVSREKKESFPLTVTSAQKNPTAFYLCASSIAGSYNSPLHFGNGTRLTVT.

The CDR3 region is CASSLFTRLAGNTGELFF. The CDR3 region has the DNA TGTGCCAGCAGCTTATTTACGAGACTAGCGGGAAACACCGGGGAGCTGTTTTTT. The chain uses TRBV7-8 and TRBJ2-2; 11 nucleotides agree with TRBD2. The junction had 7 bases not matched to a gene; V was cut back by 2 bases and J by 2 bases. Germline V gives CDR1 SGHVS, CDR2 FQNEAQ. This CDR3 region has 18 residues.

This clone showed up just once. The rearrangement uses TRBV27 and TRBJ1-5; D is perhaps TRBD1 (5 bases). Trimming left V 6 bases short and J 6 bases short, with 18 bases between. The CDR3 totals 15 residues. Germline V gene lookup returns CDR1 MNHEY and CDR2 SMNVEV (reference sequence). The CDR3 here is CASSRDGSGVQPQHF. The DNA of the CDR3 is TGTGCCAGCAGCCGTGATGGATCGGGGGTTCAGCCCCAGCATTTT.

The chain uses TRBV11-1 and TRBJ1-1; tentatively, D is TRBD1 (5 bases). Germline values: CDR1 SGHAT, CDR2 FQDESV (reference sequence). Trimming left V 5 bases short and J 1 base short, with 8 bases between. There are 13 residues in the CDR3. The CDR3 region is CASSPTENTEAFF. The CDR3 DNA reads as TGTGCCAGCAGCCCGACAGAGAACACTGAAGCTTTCTTT.

The rearrangement joins TRBV11-3 to TRBJ2-1; 11 bases agree with TRBD2. Germline CDR1 reads SGHNT; CDR2 reads YENEEA. The CDR3 has 14 residues. Trimming removed 3 bases from V and 8 bases from J; junction bases left unmatched: 3. The CDR3 DNA sequence: TGTGCCAGCAGCTTGGCTAGCGGGAGGCATGAGCAGTTCTTC. This sequence encodes CASSLASGRHEQFF.

This chain joins TRBV7-2 and TRBJ2-1; the D gene is possibly TRBD1 (5 bases). CDR1 is SGHTA, CDR2 FQGNSA, per germline. This CDR3 has 15 amino acids. The germline V and J ends were trimmed by 5 bases and 0 bases, with 11 bases remaining between them. The CDR3 sequence is CASSVDRNSYNEQFF. The CDR3 bases are TGTGCCAGCAGCGTTGACAGAAACTCCTACAATGAGCAGTTCTTC.